The next 18 T cell receptor beta chains were all read from a single sample in a study of T cells in Graves' hyperthyroidism and ophthalmopathy. Amplification of TCR beta CDR3 regions was performed using RNA transcripts as template. TCR CDR3 regions were first amplified by RT-PCR with HTBI primers. TCRdb redid the calling of the multiplex PCR reads with MiXCR, one entry per CDR3 protein. Of roughly 580,000 distinct CDR3 sequences listed, 46% are singletons. Material for sequencing was peripheral blood or thyroid tissue (not recorded which). The receptors come from a woman younger than 30 with Graves' hyperthyroidism.

This chain links TRBV7-8 with TRBJ1-1, with a possible D match to TRBD1 (5 bases). Germline V gene data show CDR1 as SGHVS and CDR2 as FQNEAQ. The CDR3 contains 16 residues. Trimming shortened V by 1 base and J by 1 base, and 13 bases separated the two germline ends. CDR3 residues: CASSLDRDRENTEAFF. CDR3 nucleotides: TGTGCCAGCAGCTTAGATAGGGACCGCGAGAACACTGAAGCTTTCTTT.

The rearrangement uses TRBV19 and TRBJ2-7; D is possibly TRBD1 or TRBD2 (5 bases each). Trimming stripped 2 bases from V and 0 bases from J, with 20 bases between. This CDR3 is 18 amino acids long. Germline loops: CDR1 LNHDA, CDR2 SQIVND (reference sequence). In nucleotides, the CDR3 is TGTGCCAGTAGTATATTCGTGCGTCGGGACCTTAGCTCCTACGAGCAGTACTTC. Its translation: CASSIFVRRDLSSYEQYF.

Of note for this clonotype: A much larger clone sits a single nucleotide away, making a read error possible. The CDR3 here is CANRLTGSQPQHF. The CDR3 DNA is TGTGCCAATAGGCTGACAGGGAGTCAGCCCCAGCATTTT. The V call is TRBV19, the J call TRBJ1-5; the match to TRBD1 covers 7 bases. The J segment lost 6 bases and the V segment lost 10 bases, leaving 9 bases of the junction unmatched. Germline V gene lookup returns CDR1 LNHDA and CDR2 SQIVND (reference sequence). CDR3 length: 13 amino acids. Full variable domain (rest looked up from reference TRBV19 and TRBJ1-5): DGGITQSPKYLFRKEGQNVTLSCEQNLNHDAMYWYRQDPGQGLRLIYYSQIVNDFQKGDIAEGYSVSREKKESFPLTVTSAQKNPTAFYLCANRLTGSQPQHFGDGTRLSIL.

The DNA of the CDR3 is TGCGCCAGCAGCACAGGGGGCGAGGGTCAGCCCCAGCATTTT. This encodes CASSTGGEGQPQHF. The rearrangement uses TRBV5-1 and TRBJ1-5, with 9 bases identical to TRBD1. Germline-derived CDR1 and CDR2 are SGHRS and YFSETQ. The CDR3 extends over 14 amino acids. The ends lost 4 bases at V and 6 bases at J; junction bases unmatched: 5.

This clonotype was seen at least ten times. In DNA, the CDR3 is TGTGCCAGCAGTGAAAACCGGGTCGAGCAGTACTTC. It specifies CASSENRVEQYF. J is TRBJ2-7 and V is TRBV2; D call uncertain. This CDR3 is 12 amino acids long. Germline V gene sequence: CDR1 SNHLY, CDR2 FYNNEI. Trimming removed 2 bases at V and 6 bases at J, with 8 bases between.

This clonotype was counted a single time. This may come from a read error, since a much larger clone is one base off. The final CDR3 position lacks the conserved phenylalanine or tryptophan, pointing to a likely read error. V gene TRBV2 combines with J gene TRBJ1-2, with D possibly being TRBD1 (5 bases). Germline V gives CDR1 SNHLY, CDR2 FYNNEI. The CDR3 is 13 amino acids. V was cut by 6 bases and J by 8 bases, with 16 bases left in between. CDR3 protein: CASSVTQGDGYTL. In DNA form, the CDR3 reads TGTGCCAGCAGCGTTACCCAGGGTGACGGCTACACCCTC.

This clonotype was seen at least ten times. This CDR3 is CSARASDAYEQYF. The DNA for the CDR3 is TGCAGTGCTCGGGCTAGCGACGCCTACGAGCAGTACTTC. The V gene is TRBV20-1, the J gene TRBJ2-7; perhaps TRBD2 as D (6 bases). The CDR3 runs 13 residues. Trimming shortened V by 5 bases and J by 2 bases, and 13 bases separated the two germline ends. CDR1 is DFQATT and CDR2 is SNEGSKA in the germline V gene (reference sequence).

V and J are TRBV2 and TRBJ1-5; 9 bases agree with TRBD1. Germline V gene lookup returns CDR1 SNHLY and CDR2 FYNNEI. Unmatched junction bases numbered 12, after V lost 3 bases and J lost 6 bases. The CDR3 has 17 amino acids. The CDR3 sequence: CASSDPREQGASQPQHF. The CDR3 nucleotides are TGTGCCAGCAGTGATCCGAGGGAACAGGGGGCGAGTCAGCCCCAGCATTTT.

The chain combines TRBV25-1 with TRBJ2-7; TRBD1 matches at 12 bases. V shed 0 bases, J shed 6 bases, and the junction held 6 bases outside the gene matches. This CDR3 spans 16 amino acids. CDR1 and CDR2 from the germline V gene are MGHDK and SYGVNS. The CDR3 is CASSEYKGQGAFEQYF. CDR3 in DNA: TGTGCCAGCAGTGAATATAAGGGACAGGGGGCATTCGAGCAGTACTTC.

V and J are TRBV25-1 and TRBJ1-6, with 8 nucleotides matching TRBD1. The CDR3 loop spans 17 amino acids. The germline V gene encodes CDR1 MGHDK and CDR2 SYGVNS. V shed 3 bases and J 5 bases; nucleotides not matched to a gene: 9. This chain's CDR3 is CASSDGSWGQDNSPLHF. The CDR3, as DNA: TGTGCCAGCAGTGATGGGTCCTGGGGACAGGATAATTCACCCCTCCACTTT.

This clonotype appeared many times. The chain couples TRBV2 to TRBJ1-1; unclear D gene. V lost 3 bases, J lost 5 bases, and 4 bases lay in between. Germline values: CDR1 SNHLY, CDR2 FYNNEI. The CDR3 loop spans 11 amino acids. The CDR3 reads CASSDRTEAFF. The CDR3 DNA is TGTGCCAGCAGTGACAGGACTGAAGCTTTCTTT.

The table lists this clonotype with many counts. The rearrangement links TRBV20-1 to TRBJ1-4; possibly TRBD1 for D (5 bases). With 1 base removed from V and 6 bases from J, the gap between germline ends came to 6 bases. The CDR3 has 12 residues. The germline V gene has CDR1 DFQATT and CDR2 SNEGSKA (reference sequence). CDR3 coding DNA: TGCAGTGCTAGAGTGGGGGATGAAAAACTGTTTTTT. Its protein product is CSARVGDEKLFF.

This chain connects TRBV4-2 to TRBJ2-7, with TRBD2 identical over 10 bases. V dropped 2 bases and J dropped 7; count of bases not matched to a gene: 8. The germline gives CDR1 LGHNA, CDR2 YNFKEQ. The CDR3 loop spans 15 amino acids. The chain's CDR3 is CASSQLAGVSGEQYF. The CDR3 DNA reads as TGTGCCAGCAGCCAACTAGCGGGAGTCTCGGGGGAGCAGTACTTC.

This clonotype was counted only a few times. V and J are TRBV6-1 and TRBJ1-5, with unresolved D. The ends were cut back, 5 bases at V and 2 bases at J, with 13 bases in the middle. From germline, CDR1 is MNHNS and CDR2 SASEGT. The CDR3 runs 15 residues. This chain's CDR3 is CASSPWALGNQPQHF. CDR3 nucleotides: TGTGCCAGCAGTCCCTGGGCGCTTGGCAATCAGCCCCAGCATTTT.

Comments on this clonotype: This may arise from a read error, as a much more abundant clone is one base away. As the CDR3 is not closed by the conserved phenylalanine or tryptophan, this likely results from a read error. This chain connects TRBV2 to TRBJ1-5; maybe TRBD1 (5 bases). CDR1 SNHLY and CDR2 FYNNEI come from the germline V gene. The CDR3 covers 13 residues. The V end was cut by 4 bases, the J end by 4 bases, with 8 bases between. DNA for the CDR3: TGTGCCAGCAGTGGAGAGGGGAATCAGCCCCAGCATTTA. Its translation: CASSGEGNQPQHL.

The chain couples TRBV7-2 to TRBJ1-3; no reliable D call. Trimming stripped 6 bases from V and 2 bases from J, with 14 bases between. Germline V CDR1 and CDR2: SGHTA, FQGNSA. This CDR3 has 15 amino acids. CDR3 coding DNA: TGTGCCAGCAGTTTATCGGCAGTAGCTGGAAACACCATATATTTT. It codes for CASSLSAVAGNTIYF. The full variable domain, in which reference TRBV7-2 and TRBJ1-3 provide the parts outside the CDR3, is GAGVSQSPSNKVTEKGKDVELRCDPISGHTALYWYRQSLGQGLEFLIYFQGNSAPDKSGLPSDRFSAERTGGSVSTLTIQRTQQEDSAVYLCASSLSAVAGNTIYFGEGSWLTVV.

This clonotype was detected only once. This chain links TRBV19 with TRBJ2-6; D is undetermined. In germline, CDR1 is LNHDA, CDR2 SQIVND (reference sequence). The V end lost 11 bases, the J end lost 2 bases, and 16 bases lay between the germline ends. The CDR3 covers 15 residues. CDR3 DNA: TGTGCCTGGAGAACGGCGGCTACTGGGGCCAACGTCCTGACTTTC. Its translation is CAWRTAATGANVLTF.

In the case of this clonotype: Being one base from a much bigger clone, this may be a read error. The chain couples TRBV11-3 to TRBJ1-1; no firm D call. The CDR3 has 15 amino acids. Germline V gene sequence: CDR1 SGHNT, CDR2 YENEEA. V was cut by 1 base and J by 2 bases, with 11 bases left in between. The DNA of the CDR3 is TGTGCCAGCAGCTTAGTGGCGGCCTTCAACACTGAAGCTTTCTTT. Amino acids: CASSLVAAFNTEAFF.